The rows below give T cell receptor beta chains drawn from one sample of a study of CD8 T cells in ankylosing spondylitis. TCRdb redid the calling of the 5' RACE reads with MiXCR, one entry per CDR3 protein. This sample has about 540,000 distinct CDR3 sequences, with approximately 12% found just once. Material for sequencing was blood, either unsorted or a sorted T cell fraction (not recorded which). The receptor set was obtained from a male donor with ankylosing spondylitis. Each CDR3 is given with its conserved first and last residue. A D gene is named only where the DNA matches it firmly. Size is omitted from some rows. Given values are once, few, many or a class for expanded clones.

V gene	clone size	J gene	D gene	CDR3 DNA	CDR3 protein
TRBV11-2	few	TRBJ2-7	NA	TGTGCCAGCAGCTTTTTTGGTCAGAGCGAGCAGTACTTC	CASSFFGQSEQYF
TRBV5-4	few	TRBJ2-3	NA	TGTGCCAGCACACAAGGGGGCACAGATACGCAGTATTTT	CASTQGGTDTQYF
TRBV5-1	many	TRBJ2-2	NA	TGCGCCAGCAGCATGGGGTGGGACACCGGGGAGCTGTTTTTT	CASSMGWDTGELFF
TRBV20-1	NA	TRBJ2-1	NA	TGCAGTGCCAAGGGTAGCGGTCCCGGACACAATGAGCAGTTCTTC	CSAKGSGPGHNEQFF
TRBV7-2	NA	TRBJ2-1	TRBD2	TGTGCCAGCAGCTTAGGGACTAGCGGAAACTCCCATGAGCAGTTCTTC	CASSLGTSGNSHEQFF
TRBV10-3	few	TRBJ2-5	NA	TGTGCCATCGGGGAGGACAGGTACCAAGAGACCCAGTACTTC	CAIGEDRYQETQYF
TRBV14	NA	TRBJ2-1	NA	TGTGCCAGCAGCCAAGAGGGATCCGGGCCACCTCTTTACAATGAGCAGTTCTTC	CASSQEGSGPPLYNEQFF
TRBV5-1	NA	TRBJ2-2	NA	TGCGCCAGCAGCAGTTCGAACAGGGTTGACACCGGGGAGCTGTTTTTT	CASSSSNRVDTGELFF
TRBV12-3/TRBV12-4	many	TRBJ2-3	TRBD1	TGTGCCAGCAGTTCGGGACAGTACACAGATACGCAGTATTTT	CASSSGQYTDTQYF
TRBV5-1	few	TRBJ2-3	TRBD2	TGCGCCAGCAGCTTCCTACTAGCGTTGAGCACAGATACGCAGTATTTT	CASSFLLALSTDTQYF
TRBV20-1	NA	TRBJ2-5	NA	TGCAGTGCTGAGGGACCTACGGGACGGACCCAGTACTTC	CSAEGPTGRTQYF